A selection of T cell receptor beta chains follows, all from one sample in a study of response to subunit inactivated influenza vaccine. TCRdb reanalysed the RT-PCR reads using MiXCR and keeps one entry per CDR3 protein. The table records hundreds of thousands of distinct CDR3 sequences, 12% of them present only once. The sequencing here drew on PBMCs from blood, taken on the day of vaccination. These receptors were taken from a man aged 50-59 years who received an inactivated influenza vaccine. Each CDR3 is given with its conserved first and last residue. A D gene is named only where the DNA matches it firmly. Not all rows give a size; the values are once, few, many and, for expanded clones, a class.

D: TRBD1
V: TRBV7-9
size: .
J: TRBJ2-7
CDR3: CASSSWTGREQYF
DNA: TGTGCCAGCAGCTCTTGGACAGGGCGGGAGCAGTACTTC

D: TRBD1
V: TRBV25-1
size: .
J: TRBJ2-5
CDR3: CASSGDSVEAQYF
DNA: TGTGCCAGCAGTGGGGACAGCGTGGAGGCCCAGTACTTC

D: .
V: TRBV29-1
size: few
J: TRBJ1-2
CDR3: CSVGGRMAYGYTF
DNA: TGCAGCGTTGGAGGCAGGATGGCCTATGGCTACACCTTC

D: .
V: TRBV28
size: .
J: TRBJ1-6
CDR3: CASSFDRRPVSGPLHF
DNA: TGTGCCAGCAGTTTTGACCGGCGACCCGTCTCGGGGCCCCTCCACTTT

D: TRBD1
V: TRBV20-1
size: few
J: TRBJ2-5
CDR3: CSARDGQGVAETQYF
DNA: TGCAGTGCTAGGGACGGTCAGGGGGTCGCGGAGACCCAGTACTTC

D: .
V: TRBV11-2
size: .
J: TRBJ2-7
CDR3: CASSLDRQGNYEQYF
DNA: TGTGCCAGCAGCTTAGATCGGCAGGGGAACTACGAGCAGTACTTC

D: TRBD1
V: TRBV7-2
size: few
J: TRBJ2-3
CDR3: CASSRQGAPSDTQYF
DNA: TGTGCCAGCAGTAGACAGGGGGCTCCTTCAGATACGCAGTATTTT

D: .
V: TRBV11-2
size: many
J: TRBJ2-1
CDR3: CASSLIGEQFF
DNA: TGTGCCAGCAGCTTAATCGGTGAGCAGTTCTTC

D: .
V: TRBV5-6
size: .
J: TRBJ2-7
CDR3: CASSPRDAAFGQYF
DNA: TGTGCCAGCAGCCCCCGGGACGCGGCTTTTGGGCAGTACTTC

D: .
V: TRBV12-3/TRBV12-4
size: many
J: TRBJ1-6
CDR3: CASSPQGNNSPLHF
DNA: TGTGCCAGCAGTCCTCAGGGAAATAATTCACCCCTCCACTTT

D: .
V: TRBV5-1
size: many
J: TRBJ2-4
CDR3: CASSSRDHHYLAKNIQYF
DNA: TGCGCCAGCAGCTCAAGGGACCACCACTACCTAGCCAAAAACATTCAGTACTTC

D: .
V: TRBV20-1
size: few
J: TRBJ2-1
CDR3: CSALDKWLTLNEQFF
DNA: TGCAGTGCACTAGACAAATGGCTTACCCTCAATGAGCAGTTCTTC

D: TRBD1
V: TRBV29-1
size: few
J: TRBJ1-2
CDR3: CSVLVDDRGGNYGYTF
DNA: TGCAGCGTTTTGGTTGACGACAGGGGGGGTAACTATGGCTACACCTTC

D: .
V: TRBV10-3
size: few
J: TRBJ2-3
CDR3: CAISESITDTQYF
DNA: TGTGCCATCAGTGAGTCGATTACAGATACGCAGTATTTT

D: .
V: TRBV12-3/TRBV12-4
size: .
J: TRBJ2-7
CDR3: CASRAGQGNYEQYF
DNA: TGTGCCAGCCGAGCGGGCCAGGGTAACTACGAGCAGTACTTC

D: TRBD1
V: TRBV20-1
size: .
J: TRBJ2-2
CDR3: CSGTGPNTGELFF
DNA: TGCAGTGGGACAGGGCCGAACACCGGGGAGCTGTTTTTT